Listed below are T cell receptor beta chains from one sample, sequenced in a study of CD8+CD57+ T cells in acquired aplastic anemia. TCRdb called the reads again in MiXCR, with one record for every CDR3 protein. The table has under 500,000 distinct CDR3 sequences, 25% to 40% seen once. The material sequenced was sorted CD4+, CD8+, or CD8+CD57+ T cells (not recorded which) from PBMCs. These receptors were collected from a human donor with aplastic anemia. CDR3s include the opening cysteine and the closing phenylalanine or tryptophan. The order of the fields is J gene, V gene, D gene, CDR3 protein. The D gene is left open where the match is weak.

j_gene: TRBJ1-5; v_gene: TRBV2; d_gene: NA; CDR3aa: CASKLVYSNQPQHF
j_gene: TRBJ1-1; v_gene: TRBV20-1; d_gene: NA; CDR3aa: CSARVVGGFAEAFF
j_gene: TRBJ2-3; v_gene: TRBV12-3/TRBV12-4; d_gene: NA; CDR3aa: CASSSQTSHTDTQYF
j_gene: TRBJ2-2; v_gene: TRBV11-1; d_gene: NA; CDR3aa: CASSFSRGANTGELFF
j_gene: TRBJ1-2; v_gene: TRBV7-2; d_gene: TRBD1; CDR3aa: CASSPDRGSNYGYTF
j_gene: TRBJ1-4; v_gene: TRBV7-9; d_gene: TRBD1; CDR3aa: CASSLQTGVDEKLFF
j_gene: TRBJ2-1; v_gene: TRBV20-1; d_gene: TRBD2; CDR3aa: CSALPGAGAGNEQFF
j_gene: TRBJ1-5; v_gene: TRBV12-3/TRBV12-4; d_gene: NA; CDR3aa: CASSLALDQPQHF
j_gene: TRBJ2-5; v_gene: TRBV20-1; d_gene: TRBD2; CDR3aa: CSATGRGLAGPGETQYF
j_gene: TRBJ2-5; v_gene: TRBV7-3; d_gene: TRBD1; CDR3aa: CASSSTDRAEETQYF
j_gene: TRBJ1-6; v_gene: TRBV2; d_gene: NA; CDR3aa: CASSREGRGYNSPLHF
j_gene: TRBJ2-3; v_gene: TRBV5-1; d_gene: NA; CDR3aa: CASSSRGGGSSTDTQYF
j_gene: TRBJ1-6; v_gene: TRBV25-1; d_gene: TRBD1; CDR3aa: CASSVTGTDSPLHF
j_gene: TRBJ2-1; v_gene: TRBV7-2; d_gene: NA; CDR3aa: CASSGLGARSYNEQFF
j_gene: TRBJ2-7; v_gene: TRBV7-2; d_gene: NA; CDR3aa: CASSLAGGGTTSYEQYF
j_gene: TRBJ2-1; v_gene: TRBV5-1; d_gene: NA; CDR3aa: CASRAAGTTYNEQFF
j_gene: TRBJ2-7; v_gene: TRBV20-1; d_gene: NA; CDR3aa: CSASRTRGNEQYF
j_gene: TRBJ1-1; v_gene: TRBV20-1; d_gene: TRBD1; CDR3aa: CSVPGQGGTEAFF
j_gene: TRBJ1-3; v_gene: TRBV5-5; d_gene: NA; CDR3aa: CASSGLDSGNTIYF
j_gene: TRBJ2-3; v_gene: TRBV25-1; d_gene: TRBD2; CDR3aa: CASSDVGLAGVTDTQYF
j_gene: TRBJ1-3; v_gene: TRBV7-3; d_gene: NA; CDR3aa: CASSLVRPGSSGNTIYF
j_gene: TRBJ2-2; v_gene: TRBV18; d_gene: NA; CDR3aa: CASSPRQGMAGELFF
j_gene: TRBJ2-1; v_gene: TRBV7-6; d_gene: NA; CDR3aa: CTSSLDRGPTYNEQFF
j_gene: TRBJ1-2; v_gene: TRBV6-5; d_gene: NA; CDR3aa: CASSYHHSGMRYGYTF
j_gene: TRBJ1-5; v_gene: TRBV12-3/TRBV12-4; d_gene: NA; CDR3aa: CASRLASNQPQHF
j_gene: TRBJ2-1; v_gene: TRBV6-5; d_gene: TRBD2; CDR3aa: CASSCPGLNEQFF
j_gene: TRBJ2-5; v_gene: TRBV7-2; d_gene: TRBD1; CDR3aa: CASSPRSGQQETQYF
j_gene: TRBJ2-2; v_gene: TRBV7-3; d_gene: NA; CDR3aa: CASSLSWRNTGELFF
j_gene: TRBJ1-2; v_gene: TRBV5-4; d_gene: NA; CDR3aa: CASSLGYGNYGYTF
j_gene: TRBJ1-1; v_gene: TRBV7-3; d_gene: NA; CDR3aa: CASSALGMNTEAFF
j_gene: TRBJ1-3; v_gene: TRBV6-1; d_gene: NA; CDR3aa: CASKGRGISGNTIYF
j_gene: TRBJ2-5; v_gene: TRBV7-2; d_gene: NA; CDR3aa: CASSVVAGQETQYF
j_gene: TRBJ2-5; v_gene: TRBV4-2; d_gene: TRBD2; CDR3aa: CASSSSGGTQYF
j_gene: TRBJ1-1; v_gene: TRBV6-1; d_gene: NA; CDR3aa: CASSEVGIDTEAFF
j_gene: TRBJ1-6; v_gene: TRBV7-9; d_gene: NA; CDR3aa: CADRASSYNSPLHF
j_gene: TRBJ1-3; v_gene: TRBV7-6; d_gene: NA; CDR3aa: CASSLMEGQIGGNTIYF
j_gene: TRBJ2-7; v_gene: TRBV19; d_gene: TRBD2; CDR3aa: CASSIGAGLTPHEQYF
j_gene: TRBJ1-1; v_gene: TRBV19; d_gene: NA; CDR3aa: CASTEGGKQRSSEAFF
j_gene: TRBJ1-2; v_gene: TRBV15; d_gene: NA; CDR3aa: CATSRDMWWVEGYTF
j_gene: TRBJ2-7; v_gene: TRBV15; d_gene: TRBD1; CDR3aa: CATSTKRQGSGEQYF
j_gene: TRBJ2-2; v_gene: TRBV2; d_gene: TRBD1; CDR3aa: CASRGQVVGELFF
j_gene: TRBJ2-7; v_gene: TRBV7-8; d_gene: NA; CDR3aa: CASSLNGGYEQYF
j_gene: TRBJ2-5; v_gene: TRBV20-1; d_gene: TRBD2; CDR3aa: CSARDRGSVLGTQYF
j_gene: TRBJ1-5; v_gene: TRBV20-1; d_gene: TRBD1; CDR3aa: CSAVDRGNQPQHF
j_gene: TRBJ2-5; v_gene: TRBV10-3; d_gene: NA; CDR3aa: CAISEAQRETQYF
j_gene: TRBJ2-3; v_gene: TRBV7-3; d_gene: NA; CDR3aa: CASSLNPGGDTQYF
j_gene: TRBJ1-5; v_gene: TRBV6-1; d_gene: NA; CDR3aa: CASSRAGLGSNQPQHF
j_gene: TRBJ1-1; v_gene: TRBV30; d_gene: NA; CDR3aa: CAWSGREAFF
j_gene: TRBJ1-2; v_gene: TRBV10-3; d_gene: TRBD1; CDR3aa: CAIGDGTGNYGYTF